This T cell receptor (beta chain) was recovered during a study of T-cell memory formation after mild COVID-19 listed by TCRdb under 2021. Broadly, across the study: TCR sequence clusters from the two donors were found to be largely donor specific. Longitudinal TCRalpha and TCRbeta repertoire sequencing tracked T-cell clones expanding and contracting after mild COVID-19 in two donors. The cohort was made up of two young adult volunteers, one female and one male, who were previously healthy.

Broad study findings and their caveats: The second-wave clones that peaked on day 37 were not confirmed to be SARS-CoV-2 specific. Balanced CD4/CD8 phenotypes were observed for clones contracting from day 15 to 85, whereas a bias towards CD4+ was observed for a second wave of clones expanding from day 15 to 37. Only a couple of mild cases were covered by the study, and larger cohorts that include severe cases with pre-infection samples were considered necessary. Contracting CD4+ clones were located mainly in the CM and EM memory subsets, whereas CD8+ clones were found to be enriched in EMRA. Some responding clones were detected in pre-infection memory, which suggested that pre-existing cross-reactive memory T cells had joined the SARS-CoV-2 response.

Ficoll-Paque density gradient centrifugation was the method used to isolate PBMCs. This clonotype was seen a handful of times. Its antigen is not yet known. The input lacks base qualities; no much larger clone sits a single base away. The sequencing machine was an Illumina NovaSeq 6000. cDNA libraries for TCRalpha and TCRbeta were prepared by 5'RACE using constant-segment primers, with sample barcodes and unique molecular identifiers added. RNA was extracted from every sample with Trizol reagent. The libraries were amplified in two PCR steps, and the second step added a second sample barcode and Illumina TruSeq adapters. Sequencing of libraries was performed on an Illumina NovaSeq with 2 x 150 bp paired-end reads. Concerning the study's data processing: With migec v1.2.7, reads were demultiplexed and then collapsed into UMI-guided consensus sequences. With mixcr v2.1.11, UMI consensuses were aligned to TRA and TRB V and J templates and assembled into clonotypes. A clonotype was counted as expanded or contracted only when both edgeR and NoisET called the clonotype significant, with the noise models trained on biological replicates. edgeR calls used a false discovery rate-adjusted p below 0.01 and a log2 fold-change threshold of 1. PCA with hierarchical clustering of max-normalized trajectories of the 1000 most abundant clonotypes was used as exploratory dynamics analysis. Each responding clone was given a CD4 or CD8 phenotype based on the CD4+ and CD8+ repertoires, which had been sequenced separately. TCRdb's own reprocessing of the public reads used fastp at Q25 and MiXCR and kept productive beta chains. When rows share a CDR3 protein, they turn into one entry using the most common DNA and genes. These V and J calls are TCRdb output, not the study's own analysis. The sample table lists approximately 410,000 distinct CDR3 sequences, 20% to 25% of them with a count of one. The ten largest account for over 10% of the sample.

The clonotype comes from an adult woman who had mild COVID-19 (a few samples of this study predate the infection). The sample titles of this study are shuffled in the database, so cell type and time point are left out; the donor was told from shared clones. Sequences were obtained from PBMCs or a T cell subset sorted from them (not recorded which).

The CDR3 reads as follows: CASSLAQPGSGELFF. The bases read TGTGCCAGCAGCTTAGCACAACCGGGGTCCGGGGAGCTGTTTTTT. This chain joins TRBV7-6 to TRBJ2-2; TRBD2 might be the D gene, on 5 matching bases. Spanning cysteine to phenylalanine, the CDR3 consists of 15 amino acids. CDR3 DNA only is kept here, 45 bases in frame from base 1. V is clipped by 0 bases and J by 6 bases, and the sequence between their germline boundaries is 11 bases long. The germline V gene gives CDR1 as SGHVS and CDR2 as FNYEAQ.